These 10 T cell receptor beta chains originate from one sample sequenced in a study of blood T cells in healthy people across ages. Combining a sample-barcoded 5' primer with a J-beta primer mix, a second PCR ran for roughly 6 to 12 cycles. One entry per CDR3 protein, called by TCRdb with MiXCR from the 5' RACE reads. This table has around 1,600,000 distinct CDR3 sequences, roughly two fifths appearing once. The sequencing input was blood. Source of these receptors: a woman aged 18 to 35 in good health.

V is TRBV28 and J is TRBJ1-1; 9 positions agree with TRBD1. The germline gives CDR1 MDHEN, CDR2 SYDVKM. V was pared by 5 bases and J by 0 bases, with 4 bases of the junction left unmatched. The CDR3 is 15 amino acids. The CDR3 region has the DNA TGTGCCAGCAGTATACAGGGGGCGTTGAACACTGAAGCTTTCTTT. Protein product: CASSIQGALNTEAFF.

Note on this clonotype: One end of the junction does not line up with germline, which may come from a read error. This chain uses TRBV5-1 with TRBJ1-1, with 10 bases aligning to TRBD1. The CDR3 runs to 14 residues. Germline V lookup: CDR1 SGHRS, CDR2 YFSETQ. The CDR3 DNA reads as TGCTCCAGCAGCCCGGGACAGGGGTTTGGTAAAGCTTTCTTT. This sequence encodes CSSSPGQGFGKAFF. Complete variable domain (other parts from reference TRBV5-1 and TRBJ1-1): KAGVTQTPRYLIKTRGQQVTLSCSPISGHRSVSWYQQTPGQGLQFLFEYFSETQRNKGNFPGRFSGRQFSNSRSEMNVSTLELGDSALYLCSSSPGQGFGKAFFGQGTRLTVV.

The chain joins TRBV20-1 to TRBJ1-2; D unresolved. The V gene's germline CDR1 is DFQATT and CDR2 SNEGSKA (reference sequence). CDR3 length: 15 residues. V shed 5 bases and J shed 4 bases, with 20 bases lying between them. The CDR3, as DNA: TGCAGTGCTCCTAGCGGGTTGGGGAGAGCCTATGGCTACACCTTC. Amino acid sequence: CSAPSGLGRAYGYTF.

J is TRBJ2-1 and V is TRBV5-1, with 7 bases identical to TRBD2. CDR3 size: 16 residues. Losses at the gene ends were 0 bases for V and 3 bases for J; bases not matched to a gene: 6. The germline gives CDR1 SGHRS, CDR2 YFSETQ. CDR3 amino acids: CASSLEGLRIYNEQFF. The CDR3 coding sequence is TGCGCCAGCAGCTTGGAGGGACTACGAATCTACAATGAGCAGTTCTTC.

V and J are TRBV19 and TRBJ1-2, with D hard to call. This CDR3 is 11 amino acids long. V was trimmed by 10 bases and J by 3 bases, leaving 9 bases between them. CDR1 and CDR2 from the germline V gene are LNHDA and SQIVND (reference sequence). Here the CDR3 reads CATGRHYGYTF. CDR3 sequence (DNA): TGTGCCACTGGACGGCACTATGGCTACACCTTC.

The chain links TRBV5-1 to TRBJ1-2; no clear D. Per germline, CDR1 SGHRS and CDR2 YFSETQ. CDR3 length equals 14 residues. V gave up 4 bases and J gave up 1 base, with 11 bases separating them. In DNA, the CDR3 is TGCGCCAGCAGCCCGGACGGAAATAACTATGGCTACACCTTC. Its translation: CASSPDGNNYGYTF.

The chain carries TRBV7-9 and TRBJ1-4; D is uncertain. With 8 bases removed from V and 3 bases from J, the gap between germline ends came to 10 bases. Germline V lookup: CDR1 SEHNR, CDR2 FQNEAQ (reference sequence). CDR3 length: 13 amino acids. CDR3 sequence reads: CASGVGANEKLFF. CDR3 in DNA: TGTGCCAGCGGCGTCGGGGCTAATGAAAAACTGTTTTTT.

The chain employs TRBV14 and TRBJ2-1; TRBD2 aligns across 8 bases. Germline V gene data show CDR1 as SGHDN and CDR2 as FVKESK. V lost 6 bases, J lost 5 bases, and 6 bases stayed unmatched. The CDR3 extends over 14 amino acids. The CDR3 DNA follows: TGTGCCAGCAGTGGACTAGCTAATAACAATGAGCAGTTCTTC. It codes for CASSGLANNNEQFF.

The chain uses TRBV11-2 and TRBJ1-6; perhaps TRBD1 as D (5 bases). V lost 2 bases to trimming and J lost 0 bases, with 23 bases between them. CDR1 and CDR2 from the germline V gene are SGHAT and FQNNGV. The CDR3 contains 21 residues. CDR3 bases: TGTGCCAGCAGCTTAAGCCTTATTCCGGGGCCCACGGACTCCTATAATTCACCCCTCCACTTT. As protein: CASSLSLIPGPTDSYNSPLHF.

This rearrangement joins TRBV15 to TRBJ1-1, with TRBD1 as a possible D gene (5 bases). Germline V gene data show CDR1 as LNHNV and CDR2 as YYDKDF (reference sequence). Trimming removed 0 bases at V and 5 bases at J, with 13 bases between. The CDR3 is made up of 15 amino acids. CDR3 nucleotides: TGTGCCACCAGCAGAGATGTCGTCGGGGGGACTGAAGCTTTCTTT. Translating gives CATSRDVVGGTEAFF.